This TCR beta chain was recorded in a study of blood T cell repertoires in COVID-19. A single count supports this clone. Resolution of symptoms, clearance, or two negative PCRs was present in recovered Cohort 3 donors. Original handling: Amplification of reference gene primers provided the estimated nucleated cell counts. Profiling relied on immunoSEQ multiplex PCR, and the TCRdb table lists in-frame clones only, not all of them. The V and J calls and clone size are taken from that table; D and trimming were inferred from the DNA. The table has 240,000 or so clones, approximately 90% seen once. The material sequenced was PBMCs or T cells enriched from blood (not recorded which). The receptor comes from a man between 35 and 55 years old who had recovered from COVID-19.

The chain's CDR3 is CASSLEPRGPAAFF. The CDR3 DNA sequence: TGCGCCAGCAGCCTGGAACCTCGAGGGCCCGCAGCTTTCTTT. This chain uses TRBV5-1 with TRBJ1-1; no definite D call. Trimming cost V 4 bases and J 10 bases, with 20 bases left between them. This CDR3 spans 14 amino acids. Germline CDR1 SGHRS, CDR2 YFSETQ.